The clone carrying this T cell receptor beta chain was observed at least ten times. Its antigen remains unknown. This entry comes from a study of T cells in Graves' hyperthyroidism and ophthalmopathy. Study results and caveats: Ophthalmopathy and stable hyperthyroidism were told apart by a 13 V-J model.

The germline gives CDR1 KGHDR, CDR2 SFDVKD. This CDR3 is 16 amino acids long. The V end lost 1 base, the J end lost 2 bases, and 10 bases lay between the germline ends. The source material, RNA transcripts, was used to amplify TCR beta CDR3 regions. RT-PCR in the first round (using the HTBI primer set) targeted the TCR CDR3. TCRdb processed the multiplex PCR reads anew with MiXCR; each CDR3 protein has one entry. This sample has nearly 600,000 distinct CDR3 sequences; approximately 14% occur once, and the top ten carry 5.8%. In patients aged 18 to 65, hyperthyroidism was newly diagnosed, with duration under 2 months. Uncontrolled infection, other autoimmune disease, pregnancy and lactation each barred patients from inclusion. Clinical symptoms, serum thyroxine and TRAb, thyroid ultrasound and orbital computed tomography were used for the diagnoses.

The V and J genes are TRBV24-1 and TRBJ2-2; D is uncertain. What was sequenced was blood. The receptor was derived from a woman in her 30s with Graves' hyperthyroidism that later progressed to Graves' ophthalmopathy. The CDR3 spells CATSDFESLNTGELFF. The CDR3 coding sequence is TGTGCCACCAGTGATTTCGAGTCACTTAACACCGGGGAGCTGTTTTTT.